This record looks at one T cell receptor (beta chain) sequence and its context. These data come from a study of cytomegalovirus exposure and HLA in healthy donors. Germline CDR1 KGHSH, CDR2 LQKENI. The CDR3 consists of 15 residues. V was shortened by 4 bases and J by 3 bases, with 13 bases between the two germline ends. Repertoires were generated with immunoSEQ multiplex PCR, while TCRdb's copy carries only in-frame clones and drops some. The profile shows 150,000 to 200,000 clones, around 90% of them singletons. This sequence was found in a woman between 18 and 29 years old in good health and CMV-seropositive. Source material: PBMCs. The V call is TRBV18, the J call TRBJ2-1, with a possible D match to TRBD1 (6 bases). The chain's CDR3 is CASSQLLQGYNEQFF. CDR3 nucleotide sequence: TGTGCCAGCTCACAGCTGCTACAGGGCTACAATGAGCAGTTCTTC.